What follows are 18 T cell receptor beta chains derived from one specimen sequenced in a study of T cells in Graves' hyperthyroidism and ophthalmopathy. Template material for amplifying TCR beta CDR3 regions consisted of RNA transcripts. The HTBI primer set drove a first-round RT-PCR of the TCR CDR3. TCRdb ran MiXCR on the multiplex PCR reads and lists one entry per CDR3 protein. There are 750,000 to 950,000 distinct CDR3 sequences in the sample; over 35% occur only once, and around 9.3% lies in the top ten. Material: blood. Receptor source: a man between 18 and 29 years old with Graves' hyperthyroidism.

CDR3 sequence: CASSLVAGQGAGEQYF. CDR3 DNA: TGTGCCAGCAGCTTAGTTGCAGGACAGGGGGCCGGCGAGCAGTACTTC. The rearrangement uses TRBV7-2 and TRBJ2-7, with TRBD1 matching 11 bases. V shed 1 base, J shed 6 bases, and the junction held 8 bases outside the gene matches. CDR3 length: 16 residues. From germline, CDR1 is SGHTA and CDR2 FQGNSA.

This chain links TRBV12-3 or TRBV12-4 with TRBJ1-2; D perhaps matches TRBD1 (5 bases). There are 14 residues in the CDR3. V was pared by 8 bases and J by 0 bases, with 13 bases between. The CDR3 region has the DNA TGTGCCAGCTCACCCGACAGCGCTAACTATGGCTACACCTTC. As protein: CASSPDSANYGYTF.

The rearrangement joins TRBV7-4 to TRBJ2-7; D ambiguous. Germline CDR1 SGHVT, CDR2 SQSDAQ. The CDR3 consists of 15 residues. V was clipped by 6 bases and J by 2 bases, with 17 bases between them. CDR3 sequence reads: CASSSSRSEPYEQYF. Here the CDR3 DNA reads TGTGCCAGCAGTTCATCCCGCTCGGAGCCCTACGAGCAGTACTTC.

In the case of this clonotype: One junction end disagrees with the germline gene, perhaps due to a read error. V and J are TRBV5-1 and TRBJ2-2; 12 nucleotides match TRBD2. CDR1 SGHRS and CDR2 YFSETQ come from the germline V gene. This CDR3 has 16 residues. The CDR3 DNA follows: TGTGCCAGCAGTTTCTCTAGCGGGAGGGCCGCTGGGGAGCTGTTTTTT. Translating gives CASSFSSGRAAGELFF. The full variable domain, rest sourced from reference TRBV5-1 and TRBJ2-2, is KAGVTQTPRYLIKTRGQQVTLSCSPISGHRSVSWYQQTPGQGLQFLFEYFSETQRNKGNFPGRFSGRQFSNSRSEMNVSTLELGDSALYLCASSFSSGRAAGELFFGEGSRLTVL.

There are many counts of this clonotype. A junction end diverges from the germline sequence, so it may reflect a read error. The V and J genes are TRBV29-1 and TRBJ1-1, with no clear D. The germline gives CDR1 SQVTM, CDR2 ANQGSEA. CDR3 length equals 15 residues. CDR3 DNA: TGCAGCGTTAAAGACCATGGAGGGTTCAACACTGAAGCTTTCTTT. This codes for CSVKDHGGFNTEAFF.

The chain joins TRBV6-1 to TRBJ1-3, with TRBD1 as a possible D gene (6 bases). The CDR3 totals 15 residues. Germline assignment: CDR1 MNHNS and CDR2 SASEGT. V lost 8 bases and J 0 bases, leaving 14 bases between the germline ends. CDR3 protein: CASSGTPDSGNTIYF. The CDR3 DNA is TGTGCCAGCTCCGGGACACCAGACTCTGGAAACACCATATATTTT.

The J gene is TRBJ1-1, the V gene TRBV5-4; maybe TRBD1 (6 bases). The CDR3 is 15 residues long. Germline values: CDR1 SGHNT, CDR2 YYREEE (reference sequence). V shed 2 bases and J shed 3 bases, with 14 bases lying between them. Here the CDR3 reads CASSLGVGGYTEAFF. As DNA, the CDR3 is TGTGCCAGCAGCTTAGGGGTAGGGGGGTACACTGAAGCTTTCTTT.

This clonotype was counted only a few times. The rearrangement links TRBV19 to TRBJ2-7; 7 positions agree with TRBD1. This CDR3 is 14 amino acids long. The junction had 9 bases not matched to a gene; V was cut back by 4 bases and J by 6 bases. The germline gives CDR1 LNHDA, CDR2 SQIVND (reference sequence). CDR3 DNA sequence: TGTGCCAGTAGTACGACAGGGTTCGAGACCGAGCAGTACTTC. Translating gives CASSTTGFETEQYF. Looking up the rest from reference TRBV19 and TRBJ2-7 gives the full variable domain: DGGITQSPKYLFRKEGQNVTLSCEQNLNHDAMYWYRQDPGQGLRLIYYSQIVNDFQKGDIAEGYSVSREKKESFPLTVTSAQKNPTAFYLCASSTTGFETEQYFGPGTRLTVT.

The rearrangement uses TRBV12-3 or TRBV12-4 and TRBJ1-5; tentatively, D is TRBD1 (6 bases). The CDR3 runs 17 residues. V was shortened by 3 bases and J by 0 bases, with 15 bases between the two germline ends. Here the CDR3 reads CASSFRTETYSNQPQHF. The CDR3 coding sequence is TGTGCCAGCAGTTTCAGGACAGAGACCTATAGCAATCAGCCCCAGCATTTT.

This clonotype was counted at least ten times. V is TRBV7-9 and J is TRBJ2-6; tentatively, D is TRBD1 (6 bases). The CDR3 consists of 16 residues. The V gene's germline CDR1 is SEHNR and CDR2 FQNEAQ (reference sequence). Trimming shortened V by 3 bases and J by 2 bases, and 11 bases separated the two germline ends. Here the CDR3 DNA reads TGTGCCAGCAGCTTCATACAGGGAGCTGGGGCCAACGTCCTGACTTTC. As protein: CASSFIQGAGANVLTF.

There are many counts of this clonotype. Relative to the germline gene, one junction end is altered; a read error may explain this. The chain has TRBV25-1 and TRBJ2-6; 7 bases are a match to TRBD2. Germline V gene lookup returns CDR1 MGHDK and CDR2 SYGVNS. The CDR3 consists of 16 residues. CDR3 sequence: CASRLASSSGTNVLTF. CDR3 nucleotide sequence: TGTGCCAGCAGACTAGCGTCTAGCTCTGGGACCAACGTCCTGACTTTC.

The J gene is TRBJ2-7, the V gene TRBV20-1, with 7 bases that match TRBD2. The CDR3 sequence is 14 residues long. The J segment lost 2 bases and the V segment lost 5 bases, leaving 9 bases of the junction unmatched. In germline, CDR1 is DFQATT, CDR2 SNEGSKA (reference sequence). CDR3 bases: TGCAGTGCTGGGCGAAGCGGGGTTACCTACGAGCAGTACTTC. It specifies CSAGRSGVTYEQYF.

This clonotype has just a few counts. The chain has TRBV12-3 or TRBV12-4 and TRBJ1-1; D call uncertain. This CDR3 has 14 residues. V was trimmed by 5 bases and J by 10 bases, leaving 20 bases between them. This CDR3 is CASSARGPLEGAFF. The CDR3 bases are TGTGCCAGCAGTGCCCGCGGGCCGCTCGAGGGAGCTTTCTTT.

This clonotype has ten or more counts. The chain employs TRBV10-3 and TRBJ2-2; 7 bases align to TRBD2. V gave up 2 bases and J gave up 4 bases; unmatched junction bases: 4. Germline assignment: CDR1 ENHRY and CDR2 SYGVKD. The CDR3 runs to 15 residues. CDR3 region: CAISEAGAPTGELFF. The CDR3 coding sequence is TGTGCCATCAGTGAGGCGGGAGCGCCCACCGGGGAGCTGTTTTTT.

This chain joins TRBV24-1 and TRBJ1-5, with a possible D match to TRBD1 (6 bases). Trimming took off 3 bases at V and 7 bases at J, with 18 bases between the two ends. This CDR3 is built from 16 residues. Per the germline V gene, CDR1 is KGHDR and CDR2 is SFDVKD. CDR3 nucleotide sequence: TGTGCCACCAGTGATCGTACCAGGGGAAGGGGACAGCCCCAGCATTTT. Protein sequence: CATSDRTRGRGQPQHF.

This clonotype came up many times. The gene calls are TRBV7-9 and TRBJ1-1; perhaps TRBD1 as D (6 bases). The CDR3 consists of 13 residues. Germline V gives CDR1 SEHNR, CDR2 FQNEAQ (reference sequence). V gave up 10 bases and J gave up 5 bases, with 17 bases separating them. The CDR3 bases are TGTGCCACCACCCGAGGAAGGGGGACTGAAGCTTTCTTT. Amino acid sequence: CATTRGRGTEAFF.

The chain joins TRBV10-3 to TRBJ1-5, with 10 bases that match TRBD1. The J segment lost 5 bases and the V segment lost 10 bases, leaving 8 bases of the junction unmatched. This CDR3 is 14 amino acids long. The germline V gene has CDR1 ENHRY and CDR2 SYGVKD. CDR3: CATGTGARDQPQHF. CDR3 DNA: TGTGCCACCGGGACAGGGGCAAGGGATCAGCCCCAGCATTTT.

This chain uses TRBV14 with TRBJ2-7, with unresolved D. From germline, CDR1 is SGHDN and CDR2 FVKESK. The CDR3 contains 14 residues. Trimming shortened V by 3 bases and J by 5 bases, and 14 bases separated the two germline ends. CDR3 protein: CASSQTDDRDEQYF. CDR3 bases: TGTGCCAGCAGCCAGACCGACGATCGAGACGAGCAGTACTTC.